What follows are 3 T cell receptor beta chains derived from one specimen sequenced in a study of CD8+ T cells in alopecia areata. RNA, once extracted, was reverse transcribed into cDNA for use as the sequencing template. Assay used: immunoSEQ multiplex PCR; TCRdb lists only in-frame clones, some missing. Among 120,000 to 150,000 clones listed, approximately 50% were seen once. Sequenced sample: CD4+ T cells sorted from blood. Receptors originate from a human donor with alopecia areata.

V is TRBV6-5 and J is TRBJ2-7; 7 bases map to TRBD2. This CDR3 contains 14 residues. With 4 bases clipped from V and 0 bases from J, the junction kept 3 bases outside the gene matches. Germline V gene data show CDR1 as MNHEY and CDR2 as SVGAGI. Here the CDR3 DNA reads TGTGCCAGCAGTTGGCGGGGGAGCTCCTACGAGCAGTACTTC. Translated: CASSWRGSSYEQYF.

This clone has a handful of counts. The V call is TRBV15, the J call TRBJ2-1, with 8 bases fitting TRBD2. The trim removed 1 base at V and 8 bases at J, leaving 16 bases unmatched. The CDR3 has 18 amino acids. CDR1 LNHNV and CDR2 YYDKDF come from the germline V gene (reference sequence). CDR3 amino acids: CATSRAYTGGAAGDEQFF. Written as DNA, the CDR3 is TGTGCCACCAGCAGAGCCTACACTGGGGGAGCAGCGGGGGATGAGCAGTTCTTC.

This clone was observed a single time. The CDR3, as DNA: TGTGCCAGCAGCTTAGATCGTGTGAATGAGCAGTTCTTC. Translated, it gives CASSLDRVNEQFF. The chain combines TRBV11-3 with TRBJ2-1, with no clear D. The germline gives CDR1 SGHNT, CDR2 YENEEA. Between the trimmed V and J ends, which lost 0 bases and 7 bases, there was a span of 7 bases. The CDR3 is made up of 13 amino acids.